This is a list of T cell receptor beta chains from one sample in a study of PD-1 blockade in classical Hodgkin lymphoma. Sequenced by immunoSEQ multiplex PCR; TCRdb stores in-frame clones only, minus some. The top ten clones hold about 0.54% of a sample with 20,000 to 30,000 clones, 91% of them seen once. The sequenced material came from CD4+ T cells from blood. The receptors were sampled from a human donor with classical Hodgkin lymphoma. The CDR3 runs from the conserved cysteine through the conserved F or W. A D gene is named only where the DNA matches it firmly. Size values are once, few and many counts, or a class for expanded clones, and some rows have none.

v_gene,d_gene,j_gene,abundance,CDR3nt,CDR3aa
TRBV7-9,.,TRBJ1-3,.,TGTGCCAGCAGCCTCCTTAGCCCGGGCGGCTCTGGAAACACCATATATTTT,CASSLLSPGGSGNTIYF
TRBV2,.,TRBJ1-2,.,TGTGCCAGCAGTGAATGGGCCGATGCCGGTGGCTACACCTTC,CASSEWADAGGYTF
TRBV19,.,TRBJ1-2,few,TGTGCCAGTAGTACCGCCGGACAGCCGGGACATCTTTTC,CASSTAGQPGHLF
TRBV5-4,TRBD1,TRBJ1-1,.,TGTGCCAGCAGCATCTCAGGGGGCGCATTGTTAGGCACTGAAGCTTTCTTT,CASSISGGALLGTEAFF
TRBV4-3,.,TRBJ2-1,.,TGCGCCAGCAGCCACCGACAAGCCCTCCCTCCCTTCTACAATGAGCAGTTCTTC,CASSHRQALPPFYNEQFF
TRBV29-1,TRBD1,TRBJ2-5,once,TGCAGCGTTGAGTACACAGGGGGCCAAGAGACCCAGTACTTC,CSVEYTGGQETQYF
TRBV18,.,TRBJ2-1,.,TGTGCCAGCTCGCAGAACCCGACGTCCAGAAATGAGCAGTTCTTC,CASSQNPTSRNEQFF
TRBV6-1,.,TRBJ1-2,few,TGTGCCAGCAGCGGACTAACCAGGGACTATGGCTACACCTTC,CASSGLTRDYGYTF
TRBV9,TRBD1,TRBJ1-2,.,TGTGCCAGCAGCGTAGGAGGGGACAGCATCTTTTCTAACTATGGCTACACCTTC,CASSVGGDSIFSNYGYTF
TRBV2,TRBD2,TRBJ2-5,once,TGTGCCAGCACCCTTCGTCTGGGCGGGGGGGCCGACCAAGAGACCCAGTACTTC,CASTLRLGGGADQETQYF
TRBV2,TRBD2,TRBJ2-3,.,TGTGCCAGCAGTAGCGGGGGAGGTAGCACAGATACGCAGTATTTT,CASSSGGGSTDTQYF
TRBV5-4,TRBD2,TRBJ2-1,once,TGTGCCAGCATCAGAGCGGGGGGGCCTCGGGATGAGCAGTTCTTC,CASIRAGGPRDEQFF
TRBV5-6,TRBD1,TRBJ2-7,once,TGTGCCAGCAGTCGCACAGGGGGCTCCTACGAGCAGTACTTC,CASSRTGGSYEQYF
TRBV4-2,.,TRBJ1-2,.,TGTGCCAGCAAAACACCGGGACAAGGTGGCTACACCTTC,CASKTPGQGGYTF
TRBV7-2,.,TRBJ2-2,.,TGTGCCAGCAGCTACTTACCCGGGACCGGGGAGCTGTTTTTT,CASSYLPGTGELFF
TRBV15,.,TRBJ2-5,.,TGTGCCACCAGCAGAGAGATCTCCCTGGTGACCCAGTACTTC,CATSREISLVTQYF
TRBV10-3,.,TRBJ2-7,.,TGTGCCATCAGTGAGCCCCTAGGGGGCTACGAGCAGTACTTC,CAISEPLGGYEQYF
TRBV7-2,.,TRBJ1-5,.,TGTGCCAGCAGCTTGATGGGACCTGGGGAGCCCCAGCATTTT,CASSLMGPGEPQHF
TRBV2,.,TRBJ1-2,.,TGTGCCAGCATGGCCTGGCGAGGCACCTTC,CASMAWRGTF
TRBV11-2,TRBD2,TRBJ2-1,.,TGTGCCAGCAGCTTAGGGGTAGCGGGGGTTGGGAATGAGCAGTTCTTC,CASSLGVAGVGNEQFF
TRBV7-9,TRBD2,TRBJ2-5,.,TGTGCCAGCAGCTTTAGCGGGGGGTACCAAGAGACCCAGTACTTC,CASSFSGGYQETQYF
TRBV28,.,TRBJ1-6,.,TGTGCCAGCAGTTTCAAGCCCGTGGGGGGTTCACCCCTCCACTTT,CASSFKPVGGSPLHF
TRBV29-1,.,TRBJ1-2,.,TGCAGCGTTGAAACAGGGCTTGATGATGGCTACACCTTC,CSVETGLDDGYTF
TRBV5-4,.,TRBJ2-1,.,TGTGCCAGCAGCTTGGCCCGGGCGGAATACAATGAGCAGTTCTTC,CASSLARAEYNEQFF
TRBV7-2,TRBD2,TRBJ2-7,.,TGTGCCAGCAGCTTACTAGCGGGACTGAGTTACGAGCAGTACTTC,CASSLLAGLSYEQYF
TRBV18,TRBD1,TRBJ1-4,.,TGTGCCAGCTCACCATTAGGGACAGGCTACTCAGATGAAAAACTGTTTTTT,CASSPLGTGYSDEKLFF
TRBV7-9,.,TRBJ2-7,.,TGTGCCAGCAGCGAAGGGACACGGGGATCCTACGAGCAGTACTTC,CASSEGTRGSYEQYF
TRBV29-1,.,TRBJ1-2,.,TGCAGCGTTACGGCGTTATTGGGCTATGGCTACACCTTC,CSVTALLGYGYTF
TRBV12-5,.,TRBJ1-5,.,TGTGCTAGTGGTTTGGTACAGGGAAGGGTGTTTCAGCCCCAGCATTTT,CASGLVQGRVFQPQHF
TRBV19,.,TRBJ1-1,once,TGTGCCAGTAGTGCCAACAGGGAAACTGAAGCTTTCTTT,CASSANRETEAFF
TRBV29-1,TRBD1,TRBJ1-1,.,TGCAGCGTCCACAGGGGGTGGACTGAAGCTTTCTTT,CSVHRGWTEAFF
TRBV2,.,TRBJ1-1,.,TGTGCCAGCAGTGAAATCGGGGGGGCTTTCTTT,CASSEIGGAFF
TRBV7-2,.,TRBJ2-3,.,TGTGCCAGCAGCTTGTTCCCAGATACGCAGTATTTT,CASSLFPDTQYF
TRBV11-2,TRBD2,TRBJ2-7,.,TGTGCCAGCAGCTTATCAGAGAAGGGACTAGCGGGGCTCTACGAGCAGTACTTC,CASSLSEKGLAGLYEQYF
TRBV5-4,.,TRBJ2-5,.,TGTGCCAGCAGCCGGGGTATAGGTCGACAAGAGACCCAGTACTTC,CASSRGIGRQETQYF
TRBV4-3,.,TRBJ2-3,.,TGCGCCAGCAGCCAGTTGATTGCTAGCGTCCCGACAGATACGCAGTATTTT,CASSQLIASVPTDTQYF
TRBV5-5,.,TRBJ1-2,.,TGTGCCAGCAGCGGCGGAGTACCCTTCTATGGCTACACCTTC,CASSGGVPFYGYTF
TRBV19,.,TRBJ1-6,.,TGTGCCAGTAGTATAGACTACGGGGCGCTAGGAACTTCACCCCTCCACTTT,CASSIDYGALGTSPLHF
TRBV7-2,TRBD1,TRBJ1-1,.,TGTGCCAGCAGCCCCAGGGGGGTGGAGGGGACTGAAGCTTTCTTT,CASSPRGVEGTEAFF
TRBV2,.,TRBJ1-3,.,TGTGCCAGCAGCTTTACAGGGACCGGAGACACCATATATTTT,CASSFTGTGDTIYF
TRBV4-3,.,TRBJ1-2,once,TGCGCCAGCAGCCAAGATCACTATGGCTACACCTTC,CASSQDHYGYTF